Described below is a single TCR beta chain sequence and its context. The clone's antigen remains unknown. The record has no base qualities; no much larger clone is one base away. TCR CDR3 regions were amplified from genomic DNA by multiplex PCR using the deep immunoSEQ assay. Genomic DNA extracted from each cell subset was distributed evenly over all wells of several immunoSEQ 96-well plates, and each plate served as one replicate. For sorted subsets, 200 to 250 ng genomic DNA, equal to some 30,000 T cell genomes, was loaded into each replicate PCR. Purified libraries were measured with a Qubit 3.0 fluorometer, size-checked on a Bioanalyzer 2100, and measured again with the KAPA Library Quantification kit. A separate single-read 150-cycle Illumina NextSeq 550 flow cell was used to sequence each immunoSEQ 96-well plate. As for the authors' bioinformatics: The immunoSEQ output contained only junctional sequences without quality scores, so filtering could not match that applied to full-length reads. Sequences were annotated with PyIR, a Python wrapper for IgBLAST v1.9, using IMGT germline references to assign V/J genes and CDR3. Reads were removed for weak V/J assignments (E-value above 1e-6), missing CDR3, stop codons, out-of-frame junctions, or ambiguous translated residues. V3J clonotypes were defined by identical inferred V gene, J gene, and CDR3 amino acid sequence. Percentage overlap between repertoires was computed as shared unique clonotypes divided by the size of the smaller repertoire. Richness of each repertoire was evaluated using RTK rarefaction, the Chao1 estimator, and Recon v2.1 estimates of unobserved clonotypes. Generation probabilities were computed with OLGA for all TCRbeta clonotypes obtained by the gDNA method from a few donors. Sourced from immuneACCESS, this table was stored by TCRdb with only in-frame sequences that have V and J called. A share of the clones is absent; for the studies checked, an unresolved V gene accounts for under half, and the remainder has no known explanation. That table furnishes V, J and clone size, whereas the DNA furnished D and trimming. The sample has under 2,000,000 clones on record, about 95% of them singletons. Of the sample, approximately 1.2% falls within the top ten clones.

CD8 naive samples consisted of CD45RO-negative cells that were positively selected for CCR7, yielding a CD45RA+CCR7+ population without TemRA cells. The donors were healthy, HIV-negative adults with no recently reported acute infections or vaccinations. Only Caucasian adults living in Nashville, Tennessee, USA were represented among the donors. After blood collection by leukapheresis, PBMCs were isolated using Ficoll-Histopaque density gradient centrifugation and then cryopreserved in the vapor phase of liquid nitrogen. Analytical flow cytometry was used to check the purity and quantity of every magnetically sorted T cell population. Genomic DNA was isolated from each sorted fraction and quantified by UV absorbance on a Nanodrop 2000c. The data belong to a study of shared clonotypes between healthy human individuals (TCRdb year 2020). Some background on the complete study: The cohort comprised a couple of women and a few men aged 18 to 49 years. Per donor, three plates each were used for CD4 naive and CD4 memory, two for CD8 naive, and one for CD8 memory. Each donor's leukapheresis produced roughly between about 0.9 and 9.5 billion PBMCs. To estimate repertoire size and how much clonotype sharing occurs between individuals, the study deeply sequenced the blood TCR repertoires of five healthy adults. To increase sequencing depth and limit assay-specific biases, different laboratories used diverse techniques to prepare libraries and sequence TCR repertoires.

Deletion took 4 bases off V and 4 bases off J, with a span of 14 bases between the germline ends. The CDR3 covers 15 residues, taking in both the cysteine and the phenylalanine. Only the CDR3 part of the read is kept: 45 bases, read in frame from the first base. CDR1 and CDR2, looked up from the germline V gene, are KGHSH and LQKENI. The paper's findings and limits, for the study overall: Sampling was restricted to blood, and TCR repertoires in tissues likely differ from the TCR repertoires found in blood. Incomplete sequencing was indicated by rarefaction of sorted-subset datasets, despite the large sequencing depth. Compared with non-shared clonotypes, clonotypes shared by all four sorted-subset donors had higher generation probabilities. Based on pairwise subsampling, the degree of clonotype sharing among donors was expected to be affected by sequencing depth. The small number of donors limited the genetic and exposure-history diversity represented. Sharing across several donors was observed for around 5% of naive CD4, less than 4% of naive CD8, over 2% of memory CD4, and 0.4% of memory CD8 clonotypes. Estimated clonotype richness was generally larger for naive than for memory subsets.

The receptor chain draws on TRBV18 and TRBJ2-1; TRBD2 is possibly the D segment (6 matching bases). Material for sequencing was naive CD8+ T cells sorted from blood. The cell subset or site tag for this specimen amounts to: CD45RA+CCR7+. This TCR was sampled from a man aged 18 to 30 in good health. The nucleotide sequence is given as TGTGCCAGCTCACTTGGGGGGAGTGCTTACAATGAGCAGTTCTTC. Its translation is CASSLGGSAYNEQFF. Extended through the reference TRBV18 and TRBJ2-1 proteins, this CDR3 yields the full variable domain: NAGVMQNPRHLVRRRGQEARLRCSPMKGHSHVYWYRQLPEEGLKFMVYLQKENIIDESGMPKERFSAEFPKEGPSILRIQQVVRGDSAAYFCASSLGGSAYNEQFFGPGTRLTVL.